These 12 T cell receptor beta chains were all obtained from the same sample, sequenced in a study of T cell responses to AZD1222 COVID-19 vaccine (dated by TCRdb to about 2021). According to the study, the label for this sample's time point signals: about 28 days (+/-7) after the second vaccine dose. Receptor amplification or capture employed the immunoSEQ multiplex PCR assay. Sourced from immuneACCESS, this table was stored by TCRdb with only in-frame sequences that have V and J called. A share of the clones is absent; for the studies checked, an unresolved V gene accounts for under half, and the remainder has no known explanation. The sample table lists about 80,000 clones, roughly 88% of them with a count of one. Jointly, the top ten make up about 3.5% of the sample. This specimen was peripheral blood, taken 28 days after the second AZD1222 dose. These receptor sequences come from an adult who received the AZD1222 COVID-19 vaccine.

This chain joins TRBV7-3 and TRBJ2-1; 7 nucleotides agree with TRBD1. Germline trimming cut 4 bases from V and 7 bases from J; bases unmatched to any gene: 7. This CDR3 comprises 14 residues. Per the germline V gene, CDR1 is SGHTA and CDR2 is FQGTGA. DNA of the CDR3: TGTGCCAGCAGCTCGTCCCGGGACAGTAATGAGCAGTTCTTC. Amino acid sequence: CASSSSRDSNEQFF. Full variable domain (outside the CDR3, taken from reference TRBV7-3 and TRBJ2-1): GAGVSQTPSNKVTEKGKYVELRCDPISGHTALYWYRQSLGQGPEFLIYFQGTGAADDSGLPNDRFFAVRPEGSVSTLKIQRTERGDSAVYLCASSSSRDSNEQFFGPGTRLTVL.

Written as DNA, the CDR3 is TGCAGCGTATATACAGGGATGGACGAGCAGTACTTC. Its protein is CSVYTGMDEQYF. The chain is built from TRBV29-1 and TRBJ2-7, with D possibly being TRBD1 (6 bases). Germline V gives CDR1 SQVTM, CDR2 ANQGSEA. Trimming took 6 bases from V and 5 from J, leaving 14 bases between them. The length of the CDR3 is 12 residues.

The chain links TRBV24-1 to TRBJ2-1; tentatively, D is TRBD1 (6 bases). Trimming removed 0 bases from V and 6 bases from J, with 8 bases in between. The CDR3 is 14 amino acids. Germline V gene sequence: CDR1 KGHDR, CDR2 SFDVKD. The CDR3 reads CATSDLAGANEQFF. As DNA, the CDR3 is TGTGCCACCAGTGATTTGGCAGGGGCCAATGAGCAGTTCTTC.

The gene calls are TRBV7-9 and TRBJ2-7; no reliable D call. The CDR3 covers 12 residues. The germline V and J ends were trimmed by 6 bases and 2 bases, with 8 bases remaining between them. Looked up from germline, CDR1 is SEHNR and CDR2 is FQNEAQ (reference sequence). CDR3 amino acids: CASSYTPYEQYF. CDR3 bases: TGTGCCAGCAGTTACACACCCTACGAGCAGTACTTC.

The chain links TRBV10-3 to TRBJ1-2, with no clear D. Trimming cost V 0 bases and J 7 bases, with 15 bases left between them. CDR1 and CDR2 from the germline V gene are ENHRY and SYGVKD. The CDR3 extends over 15 amino acids. The CDR3 region is CAISESIGTIGGYTF. Here the CDR3 DNA reads TGTGCCATCAGTGAGTCAATTGGAACAATCGGTGGCTACACCTTC.

V usage is TRBV27 and J usage is TRBJ1-5, with 7 bases aligning to TRBD1. The ends lost 3 bases at V and 5 bases at J; junction bases unmatched: 1. The CDR3 runs 13 residues. Germline CDR1 is MNHEY and CDR2 is SMNVEV (reference sequence). The CDR3 coding sequence is TGTGCCAGCAGTTTGGACAGGTATCAGCCCCAGCATTTT. This codes for CASSLDRYQPQHF.

CDR3 protein: CASSLNGNSNQPQHF. In DNA form, the CDR3 reads TGTGCCAGCAGCTTAAACGGGAATAGCAATCAGCCCCAGCATTTT. This chain uses TRBV7-2 with TRBJ1-5; D is unresolved. The CDR3 consists of 15 residues. The V end lost 2 bases, the J end lost 0 bases, and 8 bases lay between the germline ends. CDR1 and CDR2 (germline): SGHTA, FQGNSA.

The chain links TRBV9 to TRBJ1-1, with D tentatively TRBD1 (6 bases). In germline, CDR1 is SGDLS, CDR2 YYNGEE. V dropped 4 bases and J dropped 8 bases, with 15 bases sitting between them. The CDR3 has 13 amino acids. The CDR3 is CASSPGRGAEAFF. Written as DNA, the CDR3 is TGTGCCAGCAGCCCCGGGCGGGGGGCCGAAGCTTTCTTT.

V usage is TRBV27 and J usage is TRBJ2-7, with D possibly being TRBD1 or TRBD2 (7 bases each). The CDR3 sequence is 16 residues long. Between the trimmed V and J ends, which lost 0 bases and 0 bases, there was a span of 12 bases. Per germline, CDR1 MNHEY and CDR2 SMNVEV (reference sequence). The CDR3 DNA reads TGTGCCAGCAGTTTATCAAGCGGGACAGTCTCCTACGAGCAGTACTTC. Translating it yields CASSLSSGTVSYEQYF.

The chain couples TRBV4-2 to TRBJ2-2, with 9 bases identical to TRBD1. Germline trimming cut 0 bases from V and 6 bases from J; bases unmatched to any gene: 8. CDR1 is LGHNA and CDR2 is YNFKEQ in the germline V gene. The CDR3 has 17 residues. The CDR3 region has the DNA TGTGCCAGCAGCCAAGAAATACAGGGGGCGGTATCCGGGGAGCTGTTTTTT. This gives the protein CASSQEIQGAVSGELFF.

In its sample, this clone was seen once. For the CDR3, the DNA is TGTGCCAGCAGCTTAGAAAGGGACACTGAAGCTTTCTTT. This gives the protein CASSLERDTEAFF. The gene calls are TRBV7-8 and TRBJ1-1; D unclear. The CDR3 is made up of 13 amino acids. Germline CDR1 SGHVS, CDR2 FQNEAQ. The ends were cut back, 1 base at V and 3 bases at J, with 6 bases in the middle.

The gene calls are TRBV4-2 and TRBJ2-1; 8 bases match TRBD2. The CDR3 sequence is 14 residues long. Trimming at V came to 5 bases and at J to 12 bases, leaving 12 bases not matched to a gene. Germline V gene lookup returns CDR1 LGHNA and CDR2 YNFKEQ. The CDR3 nucleotides read TGTGCCAGCAGCTCCGGGGGGGACTTCGTTGGGCAGTTCTTC. Its protein is CASSSGGDFVGQFF.